Shown below are 7 T cell receptor beta chains from a single sample sequenced in a study of cytotoxic CD8 clonotypes in ibrutinib-treated CLL. Measured with immunoSEQ multiplex PCR; TCRdb has only the in-frame clones, and not every one. The table lists 60,000 to 65,000 clones, less than 60% of them singletons, with around 15% in the top ten. The sample was PBMCs, taken after 12 months of ibrutinib treatment. The source is a human donor with chronic lymphocytic leukemia.

The J gene is TRBJ2-5, the V gene TRBV15, with TRBD1 identical over 10 bases. CDR1 and CDR2 (germline): LNHNV, YYDKDF (reference sequence). The V and J ends lost 3 bases and 4 bases, in that order; junction bases with no gene match: 11. The CDR3 loop spans 17 amino acids. CDR3 amino acids: CATSRGTGDDLLETQYF. The CDR3 DNA sequence: TGTGCCACCAGCAGGGGGACAGGGGATGACTTGTTAGAGACCCAGTACTTC. Together with reference TRBV15 and TRBJ2-5, the CDR3 gives the full variable domain: DAMVIQNPRYQVTQFGKPVTLSCSQTLNHNVMYWYQQKSSQAPKLLFHYYDKDFNNEADTPDNFQSRRPNTSFCFLDIRSPGLGDTAMYLCATSRGTGDDLLETQYFGPGTRLLVL.

The chain couples TRBV6-1 to TRBJ1-1; 7 bases are a match to TRBD1. CDR3 length: 14 residues. Germline CDR1 is MNHNS and CDR2 is SASEGT. Trimming took 7 bases from V and 3 from J; bases not matched to a gene: 8. Here the CDR3 reads CASMQGQFYTEAFF. CDR3 sequence (DNA): TGTGCCAGCATGCAGGGACAGTTCTACACTGAAGCTTTCTTT.

The V call is TRBV5-1, the J call TRBJ2-1; 14 nucleotides align to TRBD2. After removal of 4 bases from V and 9 bases from J, the junction contained 6 bases not matched to a gene. This CDR3 region has 15 residues. Looked up from germline, CDR1 is SGHRS and CDR2 is YFSETQ. The CDR3 coding sequence is TGCGCCAGCAGCATCGGGACTAGCGGGAGTACTGAGCAGTTCTTC. Translation gives CASSIGTSGSTEQFF.

V gene TRBV6-5 combines with J gene TRBJ2-7; D not certain. Germline V CDR1 and CDR2: MNHEY, SVGAGI. Trimming removed 0 bases from V and 5 bases from J, with 5 bases in between. This CDR3 comprises 12 residues. CDR3 residues: CASSYSLNEQYF. Written as DNA, the CDR3 is TGTGCCAGCAGTTACTCCCTGAACGAGCAGTACTTC.

This clone was detected only once. The chain recombines TRBV7-2 with TRBJ1-1; possibly TRBD1 for D (5 bases). V was cut by 4 bases and J by 0 bases, with 6 bases left in between. This CDR3 region has 13 residues. The germline V gene has CDR1 SGHTA and CDR2 FQGNSA. The CDR3 DNA sequence: TGTGCCAGCAGCTCAGGGATGAACACTGAAGCTTTCTTT. Protein product: CASSSGMNTEAFF.

This clone showed up just once. V is TRBV7-6 and J is TRBJ2-7; tentative D call: TRBD2 (6 bases). With 5 bases removed from V and 0 bases from J, the gap between germline ends came to 11 bases. CDR3 length equals 14 residues. Germline-derived CDR1 and CDR2 are SGHVS and FNYEAQ. The CDR3 DNA reads TGTGCCAGCAGCCTCCGGGACTTCTCCTACGAGCAGTACTTC. This translates into CASSLRDFSYEQYF. Complete variable domain (other parts from reference TRBV7-6 and TRBJ2-7): GAGVSQSPRYKVTKRGQDVALRCDPISGHVSLYWYRQALGQGPEFLTYFNYEAQQDKSGLPNDRFSAERPEGSISTLTIQRTEQRDSAMYRCASSLRDFSYEQYFGPGTRLTVT.

The chain recombines TRBV7-9 with TRBJ2-1, with D hard to call. Germline loops: CDR1 SEHNR, CDR2 FQNEAQ (reference sequence). This CDR3 region has 15 residues. Trimming took 5 bases from V and 0 from J, leaving 11 bases between them. The DNA of the CDR3 is TGTGCCAGCAGCCCCCTCGTGAGCTCCTACAATGAGCAGTTCTTC. This codes for CASSPLVSSYNEQFF.